This is a list of T cell receptor beta chains from one sample in a study of blood T cell repertoires in COVID-19. Here immunoSEQ multiplex PCR was the method, and the copy in TCRdb shows in-frame clones only, minus some. The sample includes some 130,000 clones, 75% to 90% of them seen just once. Sequenced: peripheral blood. The origin of the receptors is a woman between 50 and 59 years old who had recovered from COVID-19. The CDR3 runs from the conserved cysteine through the conserved F or W. D genes are given only for firm matches. Not all rows give a size; the values are once, few, many and, for expanded clones, a class.

cdr3_aa: CASSLGQGYEQFF; cdr3_nt: TGTGCCAGCAGCTTAGGACAGGGCTATGAGCAGTTCTTC; v_call: TRBV11-3; cdr3_length: 13; d_call: TRBD1; j_call: TRBJ2-1; clone_size: .
cdr3_aa: CACTVCRHLRGSKKETQYF; cdr3_nt: TGTGCCTGCACGGTTTGCCGTCACCTTAGGGGCAGTAAGAAAGAGACCCAGTACTTC; v_call: TRBV30; cdr3_length: 19; d_call: .; j_call: TRBJ2-5; clone_size: .
cdr3_aa: CATSDPQGARETQYF; cdr3_nt: TGTGCCACCAGTGATCCACAGGGGGCAAGAGAGACCCAGTACTTC; v_call: TRBV24-1; cdr3_length: 15; d_call: TRBD1; j_call: TRBJ2-5; clone_size: .
cdr3_aa: CASSLLDIPNGYTF; cdr3_nt: TGTGCCAGCAGCCTCCTTGACATCCCAAATGGCTACACCTTC; v_call: TRBV5-4; cdr3_length: 14; d_call: .; j_call: TRBJ1-2; clone_size: .
cdr3_aa: CATRGGLLAGANTGELFF; cdr3_nt: TGTGCCACGAGGGGGGGATTACTAGCGGGAGCCAACACCGGGGAGCTGTTTTTT; v_call: TRBV19; cdr3_length: 18; d_call: TRBD2; j_call: TRBJ2-2; clone_size: .
cdr3_aa: CASSQGTYGYTF; cdr3_nt: TGTGCCAGCTCCCAGGGGACCTATGGCTACACCTTC; v_call: TRBV6-5; cdr3_length: 12; d_call: .; j_call: TRBJ1-2; clone_size: .
cdr3_aa: CASSLVLRDSIAKNIQYF; cdr3_nt: TGTGCCAGCAGCTTAGTCTTGCGGGACTCCATAGCCAAAAACATTCAGTACTTC; v_call: TRBV11-2; cdr3_length: 18; d_call: .; j_call: TRBJ2-4; clone_size: .
cdr3_aa: CASRLAGNNEQFF; cdr3_nt: TGTGCCAGCAGGCTAGCGGGGAACAATGAGCAGTTCTTC; v_call: TRBV2; cdr3_length: 13; d_call: TRBD2; j_call: TRBJ2-1; clone_size: .
cdr3_aa: CASSELTGSGAEAFF; cdr3_nt: TGCGCCAGCAGTGAACTAACAGGGAGCGGCGCTGAAGCTTTCTTT; v_call: TRBV10-2; cdr3_length: 15; d_call: .; j_call: TRBJ1-1; clone_size: once
cdr3_aa: CASSLWAGEGYEQYF; cdr3_nt: TGCGCCAGCAGCTTGTGGGCCGGAGAGGGCTACGAGCAGTACTTC; v_call: TRBV5-1; cdr3_length: 15; d_call: .; j_call: TRBJ2-7; clone_size: .
cdr3_aa: CASSLTGGARSPLHF; cdr3_nt: TGTGCCAGCAGCTTAACAGGGGGCGCCCGGTCACCCCTCCACTTT; v_call: TRBV7-9; cdr3_length: 15; d_call: TRBD1; j_call: TRBJ1-6; clone_size: few
cdr3_aa: CASSPTHDGTYEQYF; cdr3_nt: TGTGCCAGCTCACCGACCCACGACGGGACCTACGAGCAGTACTTC; v_call: TRBV18; cdr3_length: 15; d_call: .; j_call: TRBJ2-7; clone_size: .
cdr3_aa: CASSKGLTHGYTF; cdr3_nt: TGTGCCAGCAGCAAGGGACTGACACATGGCTACACCTTC; v_call: TRBV11-2; cdr3_length: 13; d_call: .; j_call: TRBJ1-2; clone_size: once
cdr3_aa: CASSRTGALTGNEKLFF; cdr3_nt: TGTGCCAGCAGCAGGACAGGGGCGCTGACGGGTAATGAAAAACTGTTTTTT; v_call: TRBV11-2; cdr3_length: 17; d_call: TRBD1; j_call: TRBJ1-4; clone_size: .
cdr3_aa: CASSVVSSYEQYF; cdr3_nt: TGCGCCAGCAGCGTCGTTAGCTCCTACGAGCAGTACTTC; v_call: TRBV5-1; cdr3_length: 13; d_call: .; j_call: TRBJ2-7; clone_size: .
cdr3_aa: CASSPLTGEGKSPLHF; cdr3_nt: TGTGCCAGCAGCCCGCTGACAGGGGAGGGAAAGTCACCCCTCCACTTT; v_call: TRBV5-6; cdr3_length: 16; d_call: TRBD1; j_call: TRBJ1-6; clone_size: few
cdr3_aa: CASSSQTGWNTEAFF; cdr3_nt: TGTGCCAGCAGCTCTCAGACAGGGTGGAACACTGAAGCTTTCTTT; v_call: TRBV7-6; cdr3_length: 15; d_call: TRBD1; j_call: TRBJ1-1; clone_size: .
cdr3_aa: CASSLMDRGYFAGELFF; cdr3_nt: TGTGCCAGCAGTTTAATGGACAGGGGGTATTTCGCCGGGGAGCTGTTTTTT; v_call: TRBV6-2/TRBV6-3; cdr3_length: 17; d_call: TRBD1; j_call: TRBJ2-2; clone_size: .
cdr3_aa: CASSETANQPQHF; cdr3_nt: TGTGCCAGCAGTGAGACAGCAAATCAGCCCCAGCATTTT; v_call: TRBV6-1; cdr3_length: 13; d_call: .; j_call: TRBJ1-5; clone_size: .
cdr3_aa: CALGTGTGTEAFF; cdr3_nt: TGTGCCCTTGGGACAGGGACGGGCACTGAAGCTTTCTTT; v_call: TRBV7-9; cdr3_length: 13; d_call: TRBD1; j_call: TRBJ1-1; clone_size: .
cdr3_aa: CASSFGGTYGYTF; cdr3_nt: TGTGCCAGCAGTTTTGGAGGGACGTATGGCTACACCTTC; v_call: TRBV27; cdr3_length: 13; d_call: .; j_call: TRBJ1-2; clone_size: .
cdr3_aa: CASSEYIGTGGRQETQYF; cdr3_nt: TGTGCCAGCAGTGAATATATTGGAACGGGGGGCCGCCAAGAGACCCAGTACTTC; v_call: TRBV25-1; cdr3_length: 18; d_call: .; j_call: TRBJ2-5; clone_size: .
cdr3_aa: CATTAGTNYGYTF; cdr3_nt: TGTGCCACCACTGCAGGCACTAACTATGGCTACACCTTC; v_call: TRBV7-9; cdr3_length: 13; d_call: .; j_call: TRBJ1-2; clone_size: .
cdr3_aa: CASSLAGGGSYNEQFF; cdr3_nt: TGTGCCAGCAGCTTAGCAGGGGGCGGTTCCTACAATGAGCAGTTCTTC; v_call: TRBV7-9; cdr3_length: 16; d_call: TRBD1; j_call: TRBJ2-1; clone_size: .
cdr3_aa: CATSSGPNQPQHF; cdr3_nt: TGTGCCACCAGTAGCGGGCCCAATCAGCCCCAGCATTTT; v_call: TRBV24-1; cdr3_length: 13; d_call: .; j_call: TRBJ1-5; clone_size: .
cdr3_aa: CASSPRSSGANVLTF; cdr3_nt: TGTGCCAGTAGTCCTAGGAGCTCTGGGGCCAACGTCCTGACTTTC; v_call: TRBV19; cdr3_length: 15; d_call: .; j_call: TRBJ2-6; clone_size: once
cdr3_aa: CASNFGDGELFF; cdr3_nt: TGTGCCAGCAATTTCGGGGACGGGGAGCTGTTTTTT; v_call: TRBV2; cdr3_length: 12; d_call: .; j_call: TRBJ2-2; clone_size: .